The 12 T cell receptor beta chains listed next were all sequenced from one sample in a study of patients and donors after allogeneic stem cell transplantation. TCRdb re-called the RT-PCR reads with MiXCR, one entry per CDR3 protein. The sample contains 190,000 or so distinct CDR3 sequences, approximately 41% of which appear only once. Sequenced material: blood, either unsorted or a sorted T cell fraction (not recorded which). Receptors originate from a human donor who was either an allogeneic HSCT recipient or a stem cell or donor lymphocyte infusion donor (not recorded which). It is not recorded whose cells these are; they may come from a transplant donor.

V and J are TRBV11-2 and TRBJ2-3, with 7 positions matching TRBD2. The germline V gene encodes CDR1 SGHAT and CDR2 FQNNGV. Trimming removed 0 bases from V and 2 bases from J; junction bases left unmatched: 2. The CDR3 is 15 amino acids. The CDR3 nucleotides are TGTGCCAGCAGCTTAGAGGGAGGGTACACAGATACGCAGTATTTT. This codes for CASSLEGGYTDTQYF.

The chain recombines TRBV4-2 with TRBJ1-2, with 7 bases identical to TRBD1. The CDR3 extends over 15 amino acids. V was pared by 0 bases and J by 8 bases, with 9 bases of the junction left unmatched. Germline V CDR1 and CDR2: LGHNA, YNFKEQ. For the CDR3, the DNA is TGTGCCAGCAGCCAAGATTTAGGGGCAGGGGGAGGCTACACCTTC. Protein product: CASSQDLGAGGGYTF.

The chain uses TRBV7-2 and TRBJ2-1; TRBD1 is a possible D gene (6 bases). CDR1 SGHTA and CDR2 FQGNSA come from the germline V gene. The V end was cut by 5 bases, the J end by 8 bases, with 22 bases between. The CDR3 totals 16 residues. As DNA, the CDR3 is TGTGCCAGCAGCCCTCCTCCTAGCAAGGGGGTTGATGAGCAGTTCTTC. This sequence encodes CASSPPPSKGVDEQFF.

This chain links TRBV28 with TRBJ1-1; D perhaps matches TRBD1 (5 bases). CDR1 is MDHEN and CDR2 is SYDVKM in the germline V gene. This CDR3 comprises 14 residues. Trimming cost V 10 bases and J 4 bases, with 19 bases left between them. CDR3 bases: TGTGCCACCTCTCGCGAGGGGCTGGGCACTGAAGCTTTCTTT. The encoded protein is CATSREGLGTEAFF.

This clonotype was counted only a few times. This rearrangement joins TRBV6-5 to TRBJ1-3; D is unresolved. Trimming cost V 2 bases and J 3 bases, with 8 bases left between them. CDR1 and CDR2 from the germline V gene are MNHEY and SVGAGI. There are 14 residues in the CDR3. In DNA form, the CDR3 reads TGTGCCAGCAGTTACGACGGCGGTGGAAACACCATATATTTT. It codes for CASSYDGGGNTIYF.

The rearrangement links TRBV9 to TRBJ2-1; 7 bases are shared with TRBD2. The junction had 13 bases not matched to a gene; V was cut back by 4 bases and J by 6 bases. From germline, CDR1 is SGDLS and CDR2 YYNGEE. The CDR3 covers 16 residues. CDR3 DNA: TGTGCCAGCAGCCCCCTGGCGGGAGTAGCGTCCAATGAGCAGTTCTTC. The encoded protein is CASSPLAGVASNEQFF.

V usage is TRBV19 and J usage is TRBJ1-5; weak D call: TRBD1 (6 bases). Trimming removed 0 bases from V and 14 bases from J, with 17 bases in between. Germline V gene sequence: CDR1 LNHDA, CDR2 SQIVND (reference sequence). The CDR3 extends over 14 amino acids. Here the CDR3 DNA reads TGTGCCAGTAGTATAGATCCCCCGGGACACCCGGAGCATTTT. Encoded protein: CASSIDPPGHPEHF.

The V and J genes are TRBV29-1 and TRBJ1-2; no definite D call. Germline values: CDR1 SQVTM, CDR2 ANQGSEA. V shed 2 bases and J shed 2 bases, with 15 bases lying between them. The CDR3 covers 15 residues. CDR3 nucleotides: TGCAGCGTTGAATTTGAGGGTCAGAGGAACTATGGCTACACCTTC. Its protein product is CSVEFEGQRNYGYTF.

The chain combines TRBV9 with TRBJ1-2, with a tentative D call TRBD1 (5 bases). The CDR3 has 14 amino acids. CDR1 is SGDLS, CDR2 YYNGEE, per germline. V lost 0 bases and J lost 8, with 14 bases in between. The CDR3 DNA sequence: TGTGCCAGCAGCGTAGATGGGGGAGGAGACGGCTACACCTTC. Amino acid sequence: CASSVDGGGDGYTF. Based on the CDR3 plus reference TRBV9 and TRBJ1-2, the full variable domain is DSGVTQTPKHLITATGQRVTLRCSPRSGDLSVYWYQQSLDQGLQFLIQYYNGEERAKGNILERFSAQQFPDLHSELNLSSLELGDSALYFCASSVDGGGDGYTFGSGTRLTVV.

Only a few counts were recorded for this clonotype. The V and J genes are TRBV6-5 and TRBJ2-2; 7 nucleotides line up with TRBD1. V lost 6 bases, J lost 7 bases, and 8 bases stayed unmatched. The CDR3 spans 14 residues. The germline gives CDR1 MNHEY, CDR2 SVGAGI. CDR3 residues: CASREDRAGGELFF. CDR3 sequence (DNA): TGTGCCAGCAGGGAAGACAGGGCTGGCGGGGAGCTGTTTTTT.

This clonotype was detected once. J is TRBJ1-5 and V is TRBV12-3 or TRBV12-4, with 9 bases fitting TRBD1. V gave up 6 bases and J gave up 0 bases; unmatched junction bases: 9. The CDR3 sequence is 17 residues long. For the CDR3, the DNA is TGTGCCAGCAGCCAGGACACAGGGGGCCCTAGCAATCAGCCCCAGCATTTT. Its protein product is CASSQDTGGPSNQPQHF.

The rearrangement uses TRBV14 and TRBJ2-1, with unresolved D. Per the germline V gene, CDR1 is SGHDN and CDR2 is FVKESK. Trimming removed 0 bases at V and 4 bases at J, with 10 bases between. There are 15 residues in the CDR3. DNA of the CDR3: TGTGCCAGCAGCCAAGATTCGGCCGAGTACAATGAGCAGTTCTTC. Protein sequence: CASSQDSAEYNEQFF. Combining the CDR3 with reference TRBV14 and TRBJ2-1 gives the whole variable domain EAGVTQFPSHSVIEKGQTVTLRCDPISGHDNLYWYRRVMGKEIKFLLHFVKESKQDESGMPNNRFLAERTGGTYSTLKVQPAELEDSGVYFCASSQDSAEYNEQFFGPGTRLTVL.